This T cell receptor beta chain was sequenced during a study of OX40 agonist ivuxolimab in advanced cancers. Study background: Therapy given before enrollment (anti-PD-1, anti-PD-L1 or anti-CTLA-4) was allowed, and over 35% had some.

On this clone itself: Antigen specificity is unknown.

This CDR3 has 14 amino acids. Germline CDR1 is SQVTM and CDR2 is ANQGSEA. V was shortened by 2 bases and J by 1 base, with 8 bases between the two germline ends. Study-level points and caveats: The study did not work out the antigen specificity of the expanded peripheral T cells. CD8+ T cells averaged more expanded clones than CD4+. Among the lowest levels of clonal expansion were found in partial responders at 0.1-3.0 mg/kg.

The method was immunoSEQ multiplex PCR; TCRdb's version includes in-frame clones alone and lacks a portion of them. The top ten hold about 4.3% of the sample, which has 36,000 or so clones, roughly nine tenths seen once. The clonotype originates from an adult with an advanced solid tumor such as melanoma, head and neck, liver or kidney cancer. The chain employs TRBV29-1 and TRBJ2-2; the D is unclear. The sample consisted of CD4+ or CD8+ T cells sorted from blood, taken in a trial of the OX40 agonist ivuxolimab. As DNA, the CDR3 is TGCAGCGTTGAAACCCCACTGAACACCGGGGAGCTGTTTTTT. Protein product: CSVETPLNTGELFF.